The 28 T cell receptor beta chains presented below share a single source sample, sequenced in a study of T cells in localized non-small cell lung cancer. Profiling relied on immunoSEQ multiplex PCR, and the TCRdb table lists in-frame clones only, not all of them. The sample has fewer than 30,000 clones; about 86% are singletons. This material consisted of peripheral blood mononuclear cells, taken before any cancer treatment. The receptors shown here come from a man aged 35-69 years with stage III lung adenocarcinoma.

The J gene is TRBJ2-7, the V gene TRBV5-1, with 8 nucleotides matching TRBD1. The V and J ends lost 4 bases and 3 bases, in that order; junction bases with no gene match: 15. Germline loops: CDR1 SGHRS, CDR2 YFSETQ. The CDR3 loop spans 17 amino acids. The DNA of the CDR3 is TGCGCCAGCAGCCGCACCTCTGGACAGGGACGAATCTACGAGCAGTACTTC. Protein sequence: CASSRTSGQGRIYEQYF.

This clone appeared a few times. The chain joins TRBV10-3 to TRBJ1-1, with TRBD1 matching 7 bases. The V gene's germline CDR1 is ENHRY and CDR2 SYGVKD. Unmatched junction bases numbered 2, after V lost 9 bases and J lost 1 base. The CDR3 totals 12 residues. Written as DNA, the CDR3 is TGTGCCATTAACAGGGGGAACACTGAAGCTTTCTTT. This sequence encodes CAINRGNTEAFF.

J is TRBJ1-3 and V is TRBV6-6; D may be TRBD1 (5 bases). There are 15 residues in the CDR3. From germline, CDR1 is MNHNY and CDR2 SVGAGI (reference sequence). V was trimmed by 1 base and J by 0 bases, leaving 7 bases between them. CDR3 sequence (DNA): TGTGCCAGCAGTTACTTTGGGGCCTCTGGAAACACCATATATTTT. Translation gives CASSYFGASGNTIYF.

The rearrangement uses TRBV5-8 and TRBJ2-5, with 9 bases aligning to TRBD2. The CDR3 is 17 residues long. Per germline, CDR1 SGHTS and CDR2 YDEGEE. The V and J ends lost 0 bases and 5 bases, in that order; junction bases with no gene match: 11. CDR3 in DNA: TGTGCCAGCAGCTTGGTGTTGCGGGGGGGTCCAGGGGAGACCCAGTACTTC. Translated: CASSLVLRGGPGETQYF.

The sample holds a few counts of this clone. The chain joins TRBV27 to TRBJ1-6; no firm D call. Germline-derived CDR1 and CDR2 are MNHEY and SMNVEV (reference sequence). V gave up 6 bases and J gave up 6 bases, with 3 bases separating them. The CDR3 contains 11 residues. This CDR3 reads CASSINSPLHF. CDR3 DNA sequence: TGTGCCAGCAGCATTAATTCACCCCTCCACTTT.

The rearrangement links TRBV2 to TRBJ2-5; perhaps TRBD1 as D (6 bases). Trimming left V 4 bases short and J 4 bases short, with 16 bases between. The CDR3 is 15 amino acids. Germline lookup yields CDR1 SNHLY and CDR2 FYNNEI. As DNA, the CDR3 is TGTGCCAGCAGTGCACAGGGAAAGGTTGGAGAGACCCAGTACTTC. It codes for CASSAQGKVGETQYF.

The chain carries TRBV2 and TRBJ1-1, with D maybe TRBD1 (6 bases). The CDR3 is 14 residues long. Between the trimmed V and J ends, which lost 8 bases and 5 bases, there was a span of 18 bases. Germline V lookup: CDR1 SNHLY, CDR2 FYNNEI. CDR3 in amino acids: CASRPTGARTEAFF. The CDR3 DNA is TGTGCCAGCCGACCGACGGGGGCGCGGACTGAAGCTTTCTTT.

This clone was recorded only once. The chain links TRBV30 to TRBJ1-1; the match to TRBD1 covers 7 bases. The CDR3 runs 15 residues. Germline CDR1 is GTSNPN and CDR2 is SVGIG (reference sequence). With V trimmed by 1 base and J by 0 bases, 5 bases remained unmatched. The CDR3 loop reads CAWSGTGTVNTEAFF. The CDR3 bases are TGTGCCTGGAGTGGAACCGGGACAGTGAACACTGAAGCTTTCTTT.

DNA for the CDR3: TGTGCCAGCAGCGCTTCATCAGGGGGCACTGAAGCTTTCTTT. Encoded protein: CASSASSGGTEAFF. The rearrangement joins TRBV6-1 to TRBJ1-1; 7 nucleotides line up with TRBD1. V dropped 6 bases and J dropped 4; count of bases not matched to a gene: 8. Germline CDR1 MNHNS, CDR2 SASEGT. This CDR3 has 14 residues.

The chain couples TRBV6-5 to TRBJ1-1; D may be TRBD1 (5 bases). Germline V gives CDR1 MNHEY, CDR2 SVGAGI. CDR3 length: 14 residues. Between the trimmed V and J ends, which lost 6 bases and 5 bases, there was a span of 16 bases. The CDR3: CASSDRGVWTEAFF. Written as DNA, the CDR3 is TGTGCCAGCAGCGACCGGGGGGTCTGGACTGAAGCTTTCTTT.

The V and J genes are TRBV6-5 and TRBJ2-1; possibly TRBD2 for D (6 bases). CDR1 is MNHEY, CDR2 SVGAGI, per germline. The CDR3 loop spans 13 amino acids. Trimming cost V 6 bases and J 8 bases, with 14 bases left between them. CDR3: CASSPTSFDEQFF. The CDR3 DNA reads TGTGCCAGCAGCCCGACTAGTTTCGATGAGCAGTTCTTC.

The chain couples TRBV5-4 to TRBJ2-2; weak D call: TRBD2 (6 bases). This CDR3 is 15 amino acids long. V lost 0 bases to trimming and J lost 5 bases, with 11 bases between them. In germline, CDR1 is SGHNT, CDR2 YYREEE (reference sequence). The CDR3 DNA reads as TGTGCCAGCAGCTTGGGCGGGAAAAATACCGGGGAGCTGTTTTTT. Translating it yields CASSLGGKNTGELFF.

The V gene is TRBV18, the J gene TRBJ2-1, with D possibly matching TRBD2 (5 bases). The CDR3 length is 14 residues. Trimming shortened V by 3 bases and J by 6 bases, and 12 bases separated the two germline ends. Germline V CDR1 and CDR2: KGHSH, LQKENI. In DNA form, the CDR3 reads TGTGCCAGCTCACCTCCTAGCCGGATCAATGAGCAGTTCTTC. It codes for CASSPPSRINEQFF.

The rearrangement links TRBV19 to TRBJ1-4; D may be TRBD1 (6 bases). V lost 0 bases and J 0 bases, leaving 23 bases between the germline ends. Germline CDR1 is LNHDA and CDR2 is SQIVND (reference sequence). The CDR3 covers 21 residues. CDR3 amino acids: CASSIDPPGQTFFSTNEKLFF. CDR3 sequence (DNA): TGTGCCAGTAGTATAGATCCACCTGGACAGACTTTTTTTTCAACTAATGAAAAACTGTTTTTT.

This clone was seen only once. This chain uses TRBV20-1 with TRBJ2-3; D gene ambiguous. Trimming took 2 bases from V and 6 from J, leaving 6 bases between them. The CDR3 is 11 amino acids. CDR1 and CDR2 from the germline V gene are DFQATT and SNEGSKA (reference sequence). DNA for the CDR3: TGCAGTGCTAGATGGCTGGATACGCAGTATTTT. Its protein product is CSARWLDTQYF.

The chain couples TRBV28 to TRBJ2-7; 8 bases match TRBD2. The CDR3 runs to 11 residues. With V trimmed by 5 bases and J by 9 bases, 3 bases remained unmatched. The germline CDR1 and CDR2 sequences are MDHEN and SYDVKM. In DNA form, the CDR3 reads TGTGCCAGCAGTCCGGGGGGGCTGCAGTACTTC. It is translated as CASSPGGLQYF.

V usage is TRBV11-1 and J usage is TRBJ2-1; possibly TRBD2 for D (5 bases). The V gene lost 5 bases and the J gene lost 10 bases, with 21 bases spanning the gap. Germline V gene data show CDR1 as SGHAT and CDR2 as FQDESV (reference sequence). This CDR3 has 15 amino acids. CDR3 residues: CASSPGGGSQWEQFF. In DNA form, the CDR3 reads TGTGCCAGCAGCCCTGGAGGAGGTTCGCAATGGGAGCAGTTCTTC.

The chain employs TRBV2 and TRBJ2-1; a weak D match, TRBD2 (6 bases). The germline gives CDR1 SNHLY, CDR2 FYNNEI. With 6 bases removed from V and 2 bases from J, the gap between germline ends came to 14 bases. The CDR3 loop spans 15 amino acids. In DNA, the CDR3 is TGTGCCAGCAGAGAAAGGGGAGGACCCTACAATGAGCAGTTCTTC. Residues: CASRERGGPYNEQFF.

This chain uses TRBV30 with TRBJ2-1; 9 positions agree with TRBD2. The CDR3 loop spans 15 amino acids. Germline CDR1 and CDR2: GTSNPN and SVGIG (reference sequence). V shed 7 bases, J shed 3 bases, and the junction held 10 bases outside the gene matches. The CDR3 loop reads CASAKGLANYNEQFF. The CDR3 DNA follows: TGTGCCTCGGCTAAAGGACTAGCGAACTACAATGAGCAGTTCTTC. Together with reference TRBV30 and TRBJ2-1, the CDR3 gives the full variable domain: SQTIHQWPATLVQPVGSPLSLECTVEGTSNPNLYWYRQAAGRGLQLLFYSVGIGQISSEVPQNLSASRPQDRQFILSSKKLLLSDSGFYLCASAKGLANYNEQFFGPGTRLTVL.

This chain connects TRBV6-1 to TRBJ2-4; no clear D. In germline, CDR1 is MNHNS, CDR2 SASEGT. The CDR3 length is 13 residues. Trimming took off 8 bases at V and 0 bases at J, with 8 bases between the two ends. The CDR3 region has the DNA TGTGCCAGCGCGAGCCTAGCCAAAAACATTCAGTACTTC. Amino acid sequence: CASASLAKNIQYF.

The V gene is TRBV2, the J gene TRBJ2-1; no firm D call. The ends were cut back, 6 bases at V and 5 bases at J, with 5 bases in the middle. CDR1 is SNHLY and CDR2 is FYNNEI in the germline V gene. This CDR3 has 11 amino acids. DNA for the CDR3: TGTGCCAGCAGCGGAGACAATGAGCAGTTCTTC. It yields the protein CASSGDNEQFF.

The chain couples TRBV28 to TRBJ2-6; no firm D call. The CDR3 contains 14 residues. V was clipped by 6 bases and J by 4 bases, with 10 bases between them. Germline CDR1 is MDHEN and CDR2 is SYDVKM. The CDR3 DNA sequence: TGTGCCAGCAGACCTTCTTTGGGGGCCAACGTCCTGACTTTC. Its translation: CASRPSLGANVLTF. Full variable domain (outside the CDR3, taken from reference TRBV28 and TRBJ2-6): DVKVTQSSRYLVKRTGEKVFLECVQDMDHENMFWYRQDPGLGLRLIYFSYDVKMKEKGDIPEGYSVSREKKERFSLILESASTNQTSMYLCASRPSLGANVLTFGAGSRLTVL.

This clone has just a few counts. The rearrangement uses TRBV6-6 and TRBJ1-5; 7 nucleotides agree with TRBD1. Trimming took 5 bases from V and 11 from J; bases not matched to a gene: 12. Germline V gene sequence: CDR1 MNHNY, CDR2 SVGAGI (reference sequence). The CDR3 runs 14 residues. The CDR3 spells CASSHRDSGRAQHF. CDR3 coding DNA: TGTGCCAGCAGTCACCGGGACAGCGGGAGGGCCCAGCATTTT.

The chain carries TRBV28 and TRBJ1-6; D uncertain. Germline CDR1 is MDHEN and CDR2 is SYDVKM. The CDR3 is made up of 13 amino acids. Deletions cut 5 bases from V and 16 bases from J, with 18 bases between. CDR3 nucleotide sequence: TGTGCCAGCAGTATCACGAAGGCACCCGCTCTCCACTTT. This gives the protein CASSITKAPALHF. Filled out from reference TRBV28 and TRBJ1-6, the complete variable domain reads DVKVTQSSRYLVKRTGEKVFLECVQDMDHENMFWYRQDPGLGLRLIYFSYDVKMKEKGDIPEGYSVSREKKERFSLILESASTNQTSMYLCASSITKAPALHFGNGTRLTVT.

V is TRBV5-6 and J is TRBJ1-2; perhaps TRBD1 as D (6 bases). Per the germline V gene, CDR1 is SGHDT and CDR2 is YYEEEE. V lost 2 bases to trimming and J lost 8 bases, with 16 bases between them. The CDR3 runs to 14 residues. CDR3 protein: CASSFRGSNNGYTF. The CDR3 DNA follows: TGTGCCAGCAGCTTTAGGGGGTCCAACAACGGCTACACCTTC.

This rearrangement joins TRBV28 to TRBJ1-2; D might be TRBD1 (5 bases). Germline V CDR1 and CDR2: MDHEN, SYDVKM. The CDR3 covers 15 residues. Trimming removed 10 bases from V and 7 bases from J, with 25 bases in between. CDR3 DNA sequence: TGTGCCACCATAGGTTCGGGACCATCGGCATTTGGCTACACCTTC. It specifies CATIGSGPSAFGYTF.

V is TRBV6-6 and J is TRBJ2-7; D gene uncertain. The germline gives CDR1 MNHNY, CDR2 SVGAGI (reference sequence). The germline V and J ends were trimmed by 3 bases and 2 bases, with 8 bases remaining between them. The CDR3 spans 13 residues. CDR3 loop: CASSYGRTYEQYF. CDR3 nucleotide sequence: TGTGCCAGCAGTTATGGCAGAACCTACGAGCAGTACTTC.

J is TRBJ1-1 and V is TRBV2, with 7 bases aligning to TRBD1. CDR1 and CDR2 (germline): SNHLY, FYNNEI. There are 14 residues in the CDR3. The junction had 4 bases not matched to a gene; V was cut back by 6 bases and J by 0 bases. The CDR3 sequence is CASRGQLLNTEAFF. In DNA, the CDR3 is TGTGCCAGCAGGGGACAGTTGTTGAACACTGAAGCTTTCTTT. The full variable domain, in which reference TRBV2 and TRBJ1-1 provide the parts outside the CDR3, is EPEVTQTPSHQVTQMGQEVILRCVPISNHLYFYWYRQILGQKVEFLVSFYNNEISEKSEIFDDQFSVERPDGSNFTLKIRSTKLEDSAMYFCASRGQLLNTEAFFGQGTRLTVV.